The clone carrying this T cell receptor (beta chain) turned up a few times. Its cognate antigen is unknown. The sample belongs to a study of cytomegalovirus exposure and HLA in healthy donors. Overall study results and limits: Trimming of TCR beta V- and J-genes showed a link, identified in a later analysis, to a missense DCLRE1C variant.

The V gene end was trimmed by 2 bases and the J gene end by 15 bases; junction bases not matched to a gene: 11. The V gene's germline CDR1 is SGHDT and CDR2 YYEEEE. The CDR3 extends over 14 amino acids. PCR primers comprised 60 Vbeta and 13 Jbeta primers. The data were produced by immunoSEQ multiplex PCR, yet TCRdb's version contains in-frame clones alone and is incomplete. The sample contains 150,000 to 200,000 clones, approximately 84% of which appear only once. This rearrangement joins TRBV5-6 to TRBJ1-6, with 7 bases fitting TRBD1. This receptor was taken from a boy younger than 18 in good health and CMV-seronegative. Sequencing was performed on PBMCs. CDR3 DNA sequence: TGTGCCAGCAGCTTCGGGACAGCTAACCCGCTCCTCCACTTT. This translates into CASSFGTANPLLHF.